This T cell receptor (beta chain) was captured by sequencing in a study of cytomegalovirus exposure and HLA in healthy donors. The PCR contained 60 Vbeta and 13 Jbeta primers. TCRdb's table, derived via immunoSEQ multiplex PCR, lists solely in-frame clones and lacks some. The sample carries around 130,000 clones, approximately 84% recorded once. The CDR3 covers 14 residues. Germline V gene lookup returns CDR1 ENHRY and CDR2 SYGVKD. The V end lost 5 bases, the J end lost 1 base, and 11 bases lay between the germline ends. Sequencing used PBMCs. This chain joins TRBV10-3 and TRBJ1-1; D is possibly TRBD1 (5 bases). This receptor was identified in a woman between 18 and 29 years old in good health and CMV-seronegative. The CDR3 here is CAISPGGGNTEAFF. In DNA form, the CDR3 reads TGTGCCATCAGTCCGGGGGGAGGGAACACTGAAGCTTTCTTT.